This TCR beta chain was obtained from a study of tumor and adjacent non-tumor tissue in lung cancer. Only one count was recorded for this clonotype. Its matching antigen is unknown. One end of the junction is discordant with germline, which a read error may explain. Study outcomes and limitations: Compared with tumor, normal lung showed significantly lower TCR diversity. Normal lung showed higher cumulative top 100 clone frequency than tumor.

This sample's RNA came from whole unsorted tissue. The CDR3 is made up of 16 amino acids. Germline V gene lookup returns CDR1 MGHRA and CDR2 YSYEKL. A modified ARM-PCR protocol with three rounds of nested PCR amplified TCRbeta. In TCRdb, the multiplex PCR reads were re-called with MiXCR into one record per CDR3 protein. In the table there are some 77,000 distinct CDR3 sequences, roughly 75% of which are singletons. The TCR originated in a woman between 65 and 79 years old with non-small cell lung cancer. The sample comprised lung tumor tissue. The chain carries TRBV4-1 and TRBJ1-5; 8 bases map to TRBD1. The CDR3 protein is CARSPGGRGQGQPQHF. Written as DNA, the CDR3 is TGCGCCAGAAGCCCCGGGGGCAGGGGGCAGGGTCAGCCCCAGCATTTT.